The 23 T cell receptor beta chains below were found in one sample sequenced in a study of blood T cell repertoires in COVID-19. Method: immunoSEQ multiplex PCR; TCRdb's copy keeps in-frame clones and lacks some. The sample holds 200,000 to 250,000 clones; about 84% are singletons and the top ten take roughly 13%. Sample: peripheral blood. The receptors come from a human donor in a cohort sampled during active COVID-19.

This chain connects TRBV9 to TRBJ2-2; possibly TRBD2 for D (6 bases). The CDR3 covers 15 residues. Germline CDR1 reads SGDLS; CDR2 reads YYNGEE. The V gene lost 0 bases and the J gene lost 4 bases, with 10 bases spanning the gap. CDR3 amino acids: CASSVVGRSTGELFF. CDR3 DNA: TGTGCCAGCAGCGTAGTGGGGAGGTCCACCGGGGAGCTGTTTTTT.

This clone is a singleton in its sample. The chain couples TRBV10-3 to TRBJ1-1, with D possibly matching TRBD1 (5 bases). V was shortened by 0 bases and J by 1 base, with 9 bases between the two germline ends. CDR3 length: 15 amino acids. Germline values: CDR1 ENHRY, CDR2 SYGVKD. The CDR3 region is CAISESMTENTEAFF. In DNA form, the CDR3 reads TGTGCCATCAGTGAGTCGATGACAGAGAACACTGAAGCTTTCTTT.

In this sample, this clone turned up a few times. The chain uses TRBV10-3 and TRBJ1-6; 7 bases are a match to TRBD1. Germline V gene data show CDR1 as ENHRY and CDR2 as SYGVKD. J gave up 9 bases and V 3 bases, and 2 bases lay outside the gene matches. The CDR3 spans 13 residues. The CDR3 protein is CAISDDRASPLHF. The CDR3 DNA is TGTGCCATCAGTGACGACAGGGCTTCACCCCTCCACTTT.

The V and J genes are TRBV29-1 and TRBJ2-1; TRBD2 matches 8 bases. V lost 5 bases, J lost 5 bases, and 8 bases stayed unmatched. Per the germline V gene, CDR1 is SQVTM and CDR2 is ANQGSEA. This CDR3 spans 14 amino acids. CDR3 residues: CSVRGLAPHNEQFF. The CDR3 DNA sequence: TGCAGCGTTCGAGGACTAGCCCCCCACAATGAGCAGTTCTTC.

The chain is built from TRBV24-1 and TRBJ2-1; 12 positions match TRBD2. Germline V gives CDR1 KGHDR, CDR2 SFDVKD. The CDR3 covers 16 residues. With V trimmed by 1 base and J by 4 bases, 1 base remained unmatched. The CDR3 is CATSDLGTSGYNEQFF. DNA for the CDR3: TGTGCCACCAGTGATTTAGGGACTAGCGGGTACAATGAGCAGTTCTTC.

The chain links TRBV7-3 to TRBJ1-6, with unresolved D. There are 13 residues in the CDR3. The germline V gene has CDR1 SGHTA and CDR2 FQGTGA. Trimming took 5 bases from V and 10 from J, leaving 12 bases between them. DNA of the CDR3: TGTGCCAGCAGCCCCAACAGCGGGTCACCCCTCCACTTT. This codes for CASSPNSGSPLHF.

The rearrangement joins TRBV9 to TRBJ2-2; no firm D call. V dropped 4 bases and J dropped 5 bases, with 3 bases sitting between them. The CDR3 has 11 amino acids. In germline, CDR1 is SGDLS, CDR2 YYNGEE. The CDR3 sequence: CASSRTGELFF. CDR3 in DNA: TGTGCCAGCAGCCGGACCGGGGAGCTGTTTTTT. Filled out from reference TRBV9 and TRBJ2-2, the complete variable domain reads DSGVTQTPKHLITATGQRVTLRCSPRSGDLSVYWYQQSLDQGLQFLIQYYNGEERAKGNILERFSAQQFPDLHSELNLSSLELGDSALYFCASSRTGELFFGEGSRLTVL.

The chain recombines TRBV19 with TRBJ1-5; D possibly corresponds to TRBD1 (6 bases). Trimming removed 10 bases from V and 2 bases from J, with 12 bases in between. Germline CDR1 reads LNHDA; CDR2 reads SQIVND (reference sequence). The CDR3 is made up of 13 amino acids. CDR3 residues: CAIRGGRNQPQHF. CDR3 nucleotides: TGTGCCATCAGAGGGGGACGCAATCAGCCCCAGCATTTT.

The chain uses TRBV5-4 and TRBJ2-7; 8 bases map to TRBD1. V lost 0 bases to trimming and J lost 3 bases; unmatched junction nucleotides: 8. CDR1 and CDR2 from the germline V gene are SGHNT and YYREEE (reference sequence). This CDR3 has 16 amino acids. The CDR3 DNA follows: TGTGCCAGCAGCTTGGGGGGACAGGCCAATAACTACGAGCAGTACTTC. Amino acid sequence: CASSLGGQANNYEQYF.

This chain links TRBV6-1 with TRBJ2-3; D uncertain. V was trimmed by 3 bases and J by 5 bases, leaving 6 bases between them. There are 12 residues in the CDR3. The germline V gene encodes CDR1 MNHNS and CDR2 SASEGT. The CDR3: CASSEILDTQYF. The CDR3 region has the DNA TGTGCCAGCAGTGAGATACTAGATACGCAGTATTTT.

CDR3 region: CASSLHRDGGNTIYF. The CDR3, as DNA: TGTGCCAGCAGCTTACACAGGGATGGTGGAAACACCATATATTTT. The rearrangement links TRBV7-2 to TRBJ1-3, with a weak D call TRBD1 (6 bases). Trimming cost V 2 bases and J 3 bases, with 11 bases left between them. The CDR3 has 15 amino acids. Germline-derived CDR1 and CDR2 are SGHTA and FQGNSA. Full variable domain (remainder filled in from reference TRBV7-2 and TRBJ1-3): GAGVSQSPSNKVTEKGKDVELRCDPISGHTALYWYRQSLGQGLEFLIYFQGNSAPDKSGLPSDRFSAERTGGSVSTLTIQRTQQEDSAVYLCASSLHRDGGNTIYFGEGSWLTVV.

This CDR3 is CASSQEVGLSNYGYTF. In DNA form, the CDR3 reads TGTGCCAGCAGCCAAGAAGTGGGACTTTCGAACTATGGCTACACCTTC. This chain connects TRBV4-2 to TRBJ1-2; the D gene is possibly TRBD1 (5 bases). V lost 0 bases and J 2 bases, leaving 13 bases between the germline ends. CDR1 is LGHNA, CDR2 YNFKEQ, per germline. This CDR3 has 16 amino acids.

The rearrangement links TRBV4-3 to TRBJ2-2; maybe TRBD2 (6 bases). Trimming stripped 0 bases from V and 1 base from J, with 18 bases between. Germline assignment: CDR1 LGHNA and CDR2 YSLEER. CDR3 length: 19 amino acids. CDR3 region: CASSQEWGPGVMNTGELFF. The CDR3 bases are TGCGCCAGCAGCCAAGAATGGGGACCGGGGGTGATGAACACCGGGGAGCTGTTTTTT.

This clone was counted a few times. The V gene is TRBV29-1, the J gene TRBJ2-5; D gene unclear. This CDR3 spans 13 amino acids. Germline-derived CDR1 and CDR2 are SQVTM and ANQGSEA. The V end lost 4 bases, the J end lost 2 bases, and 11 bases lay between the germline ends. The CDR3: CSVGVARQETQYF. DNA of the CDR3: TGCAGCGTTGGCGTGGCCAGGCAAGAGACCCAGTACTTC.

This chain uses TRBV2 with TRBJ1-5; 9 positions agree with TRBD1. The V gene end was trimmed by 5 bases and the J gene end by 4 bases; junction bases not matched to a gene: 6. The CDR3 sequence is 15 residues long. Germline V CDR1 and CDR2: SNHLY, FYNNEI. This chain's CDR3 is CASSPLGTGNQPQHF. The CDR3 DNA sequence: TGTGCCAGCAGTCCCCTCGGGACAGGGAATCAGCCCCAGCATTTT.

The chain is built from TRBV18 and TRBJ2-7, with a tentative D call TRBD2 (6 bases). V lost 2 bases, J lost 7 bases, and 12 bases lay in between. This CDR3 comprises 13 residues. Per germline, CDR1 KGHSH and CDR2 LQKENI. CDR3 amino acids: CASSPSTAGEQYF. In DNA, the CDR3 is TGTGCCAGCTCACCATCAACAGCGGGTGAGCAGTACTTC.

The rearrangement joins TRBV5-1 to TRBJ2-1, with a tentative D call TRBD2 (5 bases). The germline V and J ends were trimmed by 5 bases and 0 bases, with 9 bases remaining between them. Germline CDR1 SGHRS, CDR2 YFSETQ. There are 14 residues in the CDR3. CDR3 in amino acids: CASRPGSSYNEQFF. The DNA for the CDR3 is TGCGCCAGCAGACCGGGGAGCTCCTACAATGAGCAGTTCTTC. Full variable domain (missing parts from reference TRBV5-1 and TRBJ2-1): KAGVTQTPRYLIKTRGQQVTLSCSPISGHRSVSWYQQTPGQGLQFLFEYFSETQRNKGNFPGRFSGRQFSNSRSEMNVSTLELGDSALYLCASRPGSSYNEQFFGPGTRLTVL.

This clone appeared a single time. The V call is TRBV29-1, the J call TRBJ2-5; no clear D. This CDR3 is built from 11 residues. From germline, CDR1 is SQVTM and CDR2 ANQGSEA. The V gene lost 3 bases and the J gene lost 6 bases, with 8 bases spanning the gap. This CDR3 is CSVDSQKTQYF. CDR3 DNA sequence: TGCAGCGTTGACTCCCAGAAGACCCAGTACTTC.

This clone was picked up a small number of times. The DNA of the CDR3 is TGTGCCATCAGTGGGACAGGGGGTCGGGATGGCAATCAGCCCCAGCATTTT. It is translated as CAISGTGGRDGNQPQHF. The V and J genes are TRBV10-3 and TRBJ1-5; 10 nucleotides agree with TRBD1. The CDR3 runs to 17 residues. The ends lost 4 bases at V and 2 bases at J; junction bases unmatched: 8. Germline V gene sequence: CDR1 ENHRY, CDR2 SYGVKD.

CDR3 sequence reads: CASGGPDTDTQYF. The CDR3 nucleotides read TGCGCCTCGGGGGGCCCGGACACAGATACGCAGTATTTT. The rearrangement uses TRBV5-1 and TRBJ2-3; the D gene is possibly TRBD2 (7 bases). The germline V gene encodes CDR1 SGHRS and CDR2 YFSETQ. V shed 10 bases and J shed 2 bases, with 14 bases lying between them. The CDR3 is 13 amino acids.

This clone was observed many times. The gene calls are TRBV28 and TRBJ1-5; 12 nucleotides line up with TRBD1. The CDR3 runs 20 residues. Germline V gene sequence: CDR1 MDHEN, CDR2 SYDVKM. V was pared by 6 bases and J by 1 base, with 16 bases of the junction left unmatched. The CDR3 bases are TGTGCCAGCAGCTCTTTTACCGGGACAGGGGGCCTCGCGAGCAATCAGCCCCAGCATTTT. This gives the protein CASSSFTGTGGLASNQPQHF.

CDR3 residues: CASSYPHRAGNTIYF. The CDR3 region has the DNA TGTGCCAGCAGTTATCCACACAGGGCTGGAAACACCATATATTTT. The V call is TRBV6-2 or TRBV6-3, the J call TRBJ1-3; D is possibly TRBD1 (6 bases). The CDR3 runs 15 residues. CDR1 and CDR2 from the germline V gene are MNHEY and SVGEGT. With 3 bases removed from V and 2 bases from J, the gap between germline ends came to 11 bases.

The chain combines TRBV15 with TRBJ1-5, with TRBD1 as a possible D gene (6 bases). V shed 0 bases and J shed 2 bases, with 14 bases lying between them. Germline-derived CDR1 and CDR2 are LNHNV and YYDKDF (reference sequence). This CDR3 is built from 17 residues. The CDR3 here is CATSRDPAGVGNQPQHF. CDR3 coding DNA: TGTGCCACCAGCAGAGATCCCGCAGGGGTCGGCAATCAGCCCCAGCATTTT.